Included here is one T cell receptor (beta chain) sequence, with context. This sample was included in a study of T cells in tuberculosis. Some clones are missing from TCRdb's copy, which holds only in-frame ones; the method was immunoSEQ multiplex PCR. The data hold tens of thousands of clones, with under 95% observed a single time. Tuberculin skin test and IGRA determined adolescents' latent tuberculosis status at entry. Each donor contributed 85,000 to 100,000 T cells on average, unsorted. This TCR was sampled from a donor aged 10-29 years with latent tuberculosis or without tuberculosis infection. Some clones in this sample may be carry-over from other donors' samples. The sample consisted of PBMCs.

CDR3 loop: CASGLGALDTEAFF. CDR3 coding DNA: TGTGCTAGTGGTTTGGGGGCGTTGGACACTGAAGCTTTCTTT. The chain carries TRBV12-5 and TRBJ1-1; D unresolved. The CDR3 covers 14 residues. Germline values: CDR1 LGHNT, CDR2 FRNRAP. Trimming stripped 1 base from V and 3 bases from J, with 9 bases between.